A single sample gave rise to the 5 T cell receptor beta chains below, sequenced in a study of blood T cell repertoires in COVID-19. Data came from immunoSEQ multiplex PCR; TCRdb stores just in-frame clones and leaves some out. Seen here are under 200,000 clones, around 80% observed once, and the top ten hold 9.5% to 15%. Sequencing was performed on PBMCs or T cells enriched from blood (not recorded which). Receptor source: a man between 50 and 59 years old who had recovered from COVID-19.

This clone was seen many times. This chain links TRBV4-3 with TRBJ1-1; possibly TRBD1 for D (6 bases). Trimming took 1 base from V and 4 from J, leaving 10 bases between them. The germline CDR1 and CDR2 sequences are LGHNA and YSLEER. This CDR3 has 14 amino acids. This CDR3 reads CASSQVRGGTEAFF. The CDR3 DNA follows: TGCGCCAGCAGCCAAGTCAGGGGCGGCACTGAAGCTTTCTTT.

The J gene is TRBJ2-7, the V gene TRBV4-3; 8 nucleotides agree with TRBD1. Germline V CDR1 and CDR2: LGHNA, YSLEER. Trimming at V came to 1 base and at J to 2 bases, leaving 7 bases not matched to a gene. The CDR3 runs to 16 residues. CDR3 in DNA: TGCGCCAGCAGCCAAGCTTGGCAGGGGGCCCCCTACGAGCAGTACTTC. This sequence encodes CASSQAWQGAPYEQYF.

The rearrangement uses TRBV3-1 (or the pseudogene TRBV3-2) and TRBJ1-1; D unresolved. This CDR3 has 13 residues. The germline CDR1 and CDR2 sequences are LGHDT and YNNKEL (reference sequence). The germline V and J ends were trimmed by 6 bases and 4 bases, with 12 bases remaining between them. The CDR3 coding sequence is TGTGCCAGCAGTTGGGAGCACCGCACTGAAGCTTTCTTT. Protein sequence: CASSWEHRTEAFF.

The chain carries TRBV7-2 and TRBJ1-6; tentatively, D is TRBD1 (5 bases). Germline lookup yields CDR1 SGHTA and CDR2 FQGNSA. The CDR3 runs to 16 residues. The V gene lost 4 bases and the J gene lost 8 bases, with 18 bases spanning the gap. This CDR3 is CASSSGLSLSDSPLHF. DNA for the CDR3: TGTGCCAGCAGCTCGGGACTCTCCTTAAGCGATTCACCCCTCCACTTT.

The V call is TRBV4-3, the J call TRBJ1-6, with 8 bases matching TRBD1. Trimming removed 0 bases from V and 6 bases from J; junction bases left unmatched: 10. This CDR3 has 18 residues. CDR1 is LGHNA, CDR2 YSLEER, per germline. CDR3 nucleotides: TGCGCCAGCAGCCAAGATTGGCAGGGGGCTATCAGTAATTCACCCCTCCACTTT. It yields the protein CASSQDWQGAISNSPLHF.